The source of this T cell receptor beta chain is a study of tumor-infiltrating lymphocytes in primary liver carcinoma. Study-wide background: Those enrolled were patients of both sexes, who were aged 30 to 69 years.

To note about this clonotype: Its antigen is still unknown.

The study, taken as a whole, reports: A significantly higher top-250-clone fraction was recorded for tumors than for blood (p = 0.039). Whereas tumor region pairs overlapped more, tumor-adjacent and tumor-blood pairs overlapped less.

TCR beta cDNA was reverse-transcribed from about 550 ng of total RNA. The reaction used a constant-region primer and ProtoScript II reverse transcriptase. Researchers made the TCR beta libraries by running three nested multiplex PCR rounds with slightly modified ARM-PCR. TCRdb independently ran MiXCR on the multiplex PCR reads; one entry per CDR3 protein. The sample carries around 330,000 distinct CDR3 sequences, 55% to 65% recorded once. For blood RNA, unsorted whole blood served as the source, and germline DNA was extracted too. Input material: peripheral blood. The clonotype comes from a man in his forties or fifties with primary liver carcinoma and hepatitis B virus infection.

This CDR3 reads CASSGIAGGQETQYF. The DNA of the CDR3 is TGTGCCAGCAGCGGCATAGCGGGAGGGCAAGAGACCCAGTACTTC. The chain joins TRBV14 to TRBJ2-5; 11 nucleotides match TRBD2. The CDR3 is 15 amino acids. The V gene end was trimmed by 5 bases and the J gene end by 2 bases; junction bases not matched to a gene: 4. Germline assignment: CDR1 SGHDN and CDR2 FVKESK.